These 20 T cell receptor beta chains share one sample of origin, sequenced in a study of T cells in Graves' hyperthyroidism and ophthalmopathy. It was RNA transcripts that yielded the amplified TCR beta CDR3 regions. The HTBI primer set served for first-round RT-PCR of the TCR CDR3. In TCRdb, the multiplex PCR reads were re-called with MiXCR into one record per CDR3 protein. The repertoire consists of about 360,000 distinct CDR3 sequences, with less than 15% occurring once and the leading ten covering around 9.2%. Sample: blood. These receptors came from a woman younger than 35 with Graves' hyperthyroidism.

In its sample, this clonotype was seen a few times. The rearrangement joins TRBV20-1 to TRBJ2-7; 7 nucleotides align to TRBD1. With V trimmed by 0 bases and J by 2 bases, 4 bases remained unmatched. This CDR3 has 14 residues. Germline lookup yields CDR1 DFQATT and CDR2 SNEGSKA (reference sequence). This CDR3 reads CSARDFTGAYEQYF. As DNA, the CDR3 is TGCAGTGCTAGAGACTTTACAGGGGCCTACGAGCAGTACTTC.

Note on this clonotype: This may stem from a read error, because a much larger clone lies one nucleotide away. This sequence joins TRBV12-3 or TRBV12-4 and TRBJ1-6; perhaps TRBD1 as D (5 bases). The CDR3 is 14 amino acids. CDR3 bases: TGTGCCAGCACCAAAGGGAAGGGGCGTTCACCCCTCCGCTTT. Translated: CASTKGKGRSPLRF.

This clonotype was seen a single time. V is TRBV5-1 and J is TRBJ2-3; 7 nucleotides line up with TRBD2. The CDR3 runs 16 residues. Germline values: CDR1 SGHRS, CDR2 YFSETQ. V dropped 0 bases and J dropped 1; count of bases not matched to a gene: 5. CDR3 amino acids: CASSLVIAGRTDTQYF. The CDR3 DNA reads TGCGCCAGCAGCTTGGTGATAGCGGGTCGCACAGATACGCAGTATTTT.

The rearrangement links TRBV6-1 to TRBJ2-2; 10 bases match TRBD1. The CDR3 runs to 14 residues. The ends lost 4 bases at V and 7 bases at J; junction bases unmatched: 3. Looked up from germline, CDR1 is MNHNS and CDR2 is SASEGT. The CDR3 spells CASSARTGGGELFF. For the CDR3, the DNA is TGTGCCAGCAGTGCCCGGACAGGGGGCGGGGAGCTGTTTTTT.

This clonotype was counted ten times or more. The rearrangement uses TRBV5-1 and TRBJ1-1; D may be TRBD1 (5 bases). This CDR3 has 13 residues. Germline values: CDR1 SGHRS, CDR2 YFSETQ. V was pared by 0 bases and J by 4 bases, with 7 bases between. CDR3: CASSLAGSTEAFF. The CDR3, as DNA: TGCGCCAGCAGCTTGGCAGGGTCCACTGAAGCTTTCTTT.

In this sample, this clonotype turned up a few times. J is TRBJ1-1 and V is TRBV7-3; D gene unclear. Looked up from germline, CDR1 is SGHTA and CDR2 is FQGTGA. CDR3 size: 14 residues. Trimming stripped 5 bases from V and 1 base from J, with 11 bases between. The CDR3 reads CASSPHGENTEAFF. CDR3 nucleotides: TGTGCCAGCAGCCCACACGGGGAGAACACTGAAGCTTTCTTT.

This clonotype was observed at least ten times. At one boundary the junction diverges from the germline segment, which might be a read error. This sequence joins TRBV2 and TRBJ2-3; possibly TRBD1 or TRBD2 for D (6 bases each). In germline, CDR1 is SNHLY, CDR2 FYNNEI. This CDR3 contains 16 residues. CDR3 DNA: TGTGCCAGCAGTGAGAGGGGGGTAACAAGCACAGATACACAGTATTTT. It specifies CASSERGVTSTDTQYF.

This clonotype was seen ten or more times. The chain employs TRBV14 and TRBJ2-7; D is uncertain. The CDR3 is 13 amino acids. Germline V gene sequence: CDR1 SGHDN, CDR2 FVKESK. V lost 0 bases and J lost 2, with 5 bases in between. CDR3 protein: CASSQDGPYEQYF. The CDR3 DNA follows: TGTGCCAGCAGCCAAGATGGTCCCTACGAGCAGTACTTC. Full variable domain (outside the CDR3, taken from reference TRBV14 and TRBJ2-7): EAGVTQFPSHSVIEKGQTVTLRCDPISGHDNLYWYRRVMGKEIKFLLHFVKESKQDESGMPNNRFLAERTGGTYSTLKVQPAELEDSGVYFCASSQDGPYEQYFGPGTRLTVT.

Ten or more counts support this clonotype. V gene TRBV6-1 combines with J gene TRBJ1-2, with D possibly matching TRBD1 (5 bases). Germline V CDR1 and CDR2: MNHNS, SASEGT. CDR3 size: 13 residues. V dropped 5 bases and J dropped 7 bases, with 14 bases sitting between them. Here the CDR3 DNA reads TGTGCCAGCAGTACCTCAATCGACAGTGGCTACACCTTC. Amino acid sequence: CASSTSIDSGYTF.

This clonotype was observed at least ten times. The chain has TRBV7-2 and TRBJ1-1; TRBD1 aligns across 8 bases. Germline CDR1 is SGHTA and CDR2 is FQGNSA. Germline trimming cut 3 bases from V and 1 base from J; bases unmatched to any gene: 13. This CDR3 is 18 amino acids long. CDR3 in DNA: TGTGCCAGCAGCTTCGGGCGACAATGGACAGGGAAGAACACTGAAGCTTTCTTT. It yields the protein CASSFGRQWTGKNTEAFF.

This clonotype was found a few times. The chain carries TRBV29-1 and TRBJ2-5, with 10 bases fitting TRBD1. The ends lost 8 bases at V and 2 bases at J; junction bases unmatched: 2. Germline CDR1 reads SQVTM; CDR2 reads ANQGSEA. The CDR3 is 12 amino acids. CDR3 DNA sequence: TGCAGCATGGACAGGGGGCAAGAGACCCAGTACTTC. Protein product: CSMDRGQETQYF.

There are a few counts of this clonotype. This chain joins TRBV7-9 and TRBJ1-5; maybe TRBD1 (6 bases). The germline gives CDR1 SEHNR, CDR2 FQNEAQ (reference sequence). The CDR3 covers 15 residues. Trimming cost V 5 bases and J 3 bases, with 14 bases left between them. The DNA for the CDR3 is TGTGCCAGCAGCCCCCTTGGGGGGCCCAATCAGCCCCAGCATTTT. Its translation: CASSPLGGPNQPQHF. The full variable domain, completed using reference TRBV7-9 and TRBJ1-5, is DTGVSQNPRHKITKRGQNVTFRCDPISEHNRLYWYRQTLGQGPEFLTYFQNEAQLEKSRLLSDRFSAERPKGSFSTLEIQRTEQGDSAMYLCASSPLGGPNQPQHFGDGTRLSIL.

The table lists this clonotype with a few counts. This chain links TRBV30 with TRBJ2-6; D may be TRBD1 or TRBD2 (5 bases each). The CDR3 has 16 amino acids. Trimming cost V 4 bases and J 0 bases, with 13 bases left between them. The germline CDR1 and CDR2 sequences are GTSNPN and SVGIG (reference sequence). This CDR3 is CAWMGVVGSGANVLTF. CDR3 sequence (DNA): TGTGCCTGGATGGGGGTCGTCGGCTCTGGGGCCAACGTCCTGACTTTC.

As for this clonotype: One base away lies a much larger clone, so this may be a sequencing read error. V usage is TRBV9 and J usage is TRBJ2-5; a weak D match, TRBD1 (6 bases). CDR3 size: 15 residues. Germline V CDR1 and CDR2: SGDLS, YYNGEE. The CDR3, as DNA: TGTGCCAGCAGCGTAGGCCAGGGGTCACAAGGGACCCAGTACTTC. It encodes CASSVGQGSQGTQYF.

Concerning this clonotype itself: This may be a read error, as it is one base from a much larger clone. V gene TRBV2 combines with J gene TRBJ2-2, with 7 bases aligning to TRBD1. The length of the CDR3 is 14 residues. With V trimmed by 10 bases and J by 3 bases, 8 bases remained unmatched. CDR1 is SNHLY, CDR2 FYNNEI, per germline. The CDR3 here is CANRDSEDTGELFF. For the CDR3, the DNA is TGTGCCAACCGGGACAGCGAGGACACCGGGGAGCTGTTTTTT.

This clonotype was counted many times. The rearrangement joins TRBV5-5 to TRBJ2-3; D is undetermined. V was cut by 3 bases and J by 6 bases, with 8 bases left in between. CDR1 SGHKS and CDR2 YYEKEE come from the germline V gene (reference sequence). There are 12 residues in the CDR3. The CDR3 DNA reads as TGTGCCAGCAGCTCGGAAGGGGATACGCAGTATTTT. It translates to CASSSEGDTQYF.

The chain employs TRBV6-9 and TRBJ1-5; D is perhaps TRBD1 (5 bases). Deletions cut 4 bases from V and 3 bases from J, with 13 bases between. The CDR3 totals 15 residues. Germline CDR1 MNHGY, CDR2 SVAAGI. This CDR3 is CASSCRPGHNQPQHF. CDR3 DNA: TGTGCCAGCAGTTGTAGGCCTGGACACAATCAGCCCCAGCATTTT.

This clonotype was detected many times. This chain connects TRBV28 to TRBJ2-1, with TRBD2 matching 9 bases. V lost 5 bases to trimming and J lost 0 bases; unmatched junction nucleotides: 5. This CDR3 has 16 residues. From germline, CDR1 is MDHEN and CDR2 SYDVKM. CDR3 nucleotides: TGTGCCAGCAGTGGGCTAGCGGGACTCTCCTACAATGAGCAGTTCTTC. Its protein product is CASSGLAGLSYNEQFF.

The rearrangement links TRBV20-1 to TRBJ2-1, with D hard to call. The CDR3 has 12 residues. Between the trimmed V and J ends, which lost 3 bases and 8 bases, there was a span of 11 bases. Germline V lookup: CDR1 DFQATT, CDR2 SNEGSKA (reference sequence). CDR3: CSARTIRYEQFF. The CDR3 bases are TGCAGTGCTAGGACCATTAGGTATGAGCAGTTCTTC.

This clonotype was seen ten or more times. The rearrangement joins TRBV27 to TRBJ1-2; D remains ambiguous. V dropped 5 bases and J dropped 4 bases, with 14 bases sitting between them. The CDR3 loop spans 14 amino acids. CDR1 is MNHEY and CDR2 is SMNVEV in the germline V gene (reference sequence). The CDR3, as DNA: TGTGCCAGCAGTCCCAGGCCATTTCTCTATGGCTACACCTTC. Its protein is CASSPRPFLYGYTF.